This T cell receptor (beta chain) was retrieved from a study of blood T cell repertoires in COVID-19 (dated by TCRdb to 2020 to 2021). Regarding the research as a whole: Samples covering the acute and convalescent phases of COVID-19 were provided by collaborators in the United States, Italy and Spain. The prospective study material was composed of cDNA or gDNA derived from T cells, B-cell-depleted T cells, or PBMCs. Subjects who had been exposed to COVID-19, were actively infected with it, or had recovered from it provided the deeply sampled blood TCRbeta repertoires that made up the dataset. The repertoires were made available in a free public database intended to serve as a resource for research on the immune response to SARS-CoV-2. Samples were obtained from the ongoing ImmuneRACE study (first 160 participants) and from 1,200 or so subjects provided by 6 global collaborators. Nearly every sample came with metadata listing a de-identified subject ID, COVID-19 status, age in years and sex. Where available, HLA class I and class II types were taken from metadata supplied by the sample provider and were not determined by assay-based typing. The study at large found these results: How much clinical and demographic metadata was included differed by source and by participant, and the metadata was provided uncurated.

The CDR3, from cysteine to phenylalanine, totals 12 residues. Left in the record is the CDR3 DNA by itself, 36 bases read in frame from the first base. The germline V gene encodes CDR1 MNHEY and CDR2 SVGAGI. TCRbeta CDR3 regions were amplified from genomic DNA using the immunoSEQ Assay, a bias-controlled multiplex PCR. In the source study's methods: Nucleated cell counts per sample were estimated from amplification of reference gene primers within the assay. To quantify the absolute abundance of each unique TCRbeta CDR3 rearrangement, sequence reads were collapsed and filtered. For each sample, productive Simpson clonality was calculated by taking the square root of Simpson's diversity index across productive rearrangements. The immuneACCESS repertoire file appears here via TCRdb, limited to in-frame rearrangements. These files lack a portion of the clones; in checked studies, under half of the deficit traces to unresolved V genes, and the cause of the others is not known. For V, J and clone size, that table is used; D and trimming come from the DNA. Within this sample are 120,000 to 150,000 clones, with roughly 76% of them counted one time only. The top ten clones comprise roughly 7.7% of the sample.

As to this clone: The antigen this receptor binds is unknown. Base qualities were left out, and no much larger clone turns up one base away.

Whole blood was collected in K2EDTA tubes by collaborating institutions according to the institutions' own protocols. For TCRbeta analysis, collaborators shipped samples in one of three forms: frozen whole blood, isolated PBMCs, or DNA extracted from either of those sample types. The sample comprised peripheral blood. The source is a human donor with acute or convalescent COVID-19. The donor label of this sample is uncertain. This sequence uses TRBV6-5 and TRBJ2-7; 7 of the junction bases match TRBD2. This receptor has the CDR3 CAITTGGYEQYF. The sequence in DNA is TGTGCTATTACAACGGGGGGCTACGAGCAGTACTTC.